The rows below give T cell receptor beta chains drawn from one sample of a study of blood T cell repertoires in COVID-19. Sequencing was performed with immunoSEQ multiplex PCR; in TCRdb, only in-frame clones are kept and a portion is missing. The data contain approximately 400,000 clones, 81% of them singletons. The sequencing input was peripheral blood. These receptors all stem from a human donor with acute or convalescent COVID-19. The donor label of this sample is uncertain. Both conserved end residues are part of each CDR3. A D gene is named only where the DNA matches it firmly. Clone size is stated in some rows and not others, as once, few, many or a class when expanded.

d_call	v_call	clone_size	j_call	cdr3_nt	cdr3_aa
-	TRBV5-5	-	TRBJ1-5	TGTGCCAGCAGCTTGGGGCGGGGGGTTAGCAATCAGCCCCAGCATTTT	CASSLGRGVSNQPQHF
TRBD1	TRBV5-4	-	TRBJ1-1	TGTGCCAGCAGCCCAGCCGGGACAGCTCGGACTGAAGCTTTCTTT	CASSPAGTARTEAFF
TRBD2	TRBV4-1	-	TRBJ2-7	TGCGCCAGCAGCCAAGGATCCGCTAGCGGGTACGAGCAGTACTTC	CASSQGSASGYEQYF
-	TRBV4-2	-	TRBJ2-1	TGTGCCAGCAGCGGGTCCGGAAGGGCTCTAGCGTACAATGAGCAGTTCTTC	CASSGSGRALAYNEQFF
TRBD2	TRBV5-1	-	TRBJ2-1	TGCGCCAGCAGCTTACTAGCGGGGGGGAGCTCCTACAATGAGCAGTTCTTC	CASSLLAGGSSYNEQFF
-	TRBV2	once	TRBJ2-2	TGTGCCAGCAGACTTGCGGGGGCATTAACCACCGGGGAGCTGTTTTTT	CASRLAGALTTGELFF
-	TRBV19	-	TRBJ2-7	TGTGCCAGCGGAGTCTCCTACGAGCAGTACTTC	CASGVSYEQYF
-	TRBV2	few	TRBJ2-2	TGTGCCAGCAGTGTAAATGGCAGGGGAAACACCGGGGAGCTGTTTTTT	CASSVNGRGNTGELFF
TRBD2	TRBV24-1	-	TRBJ2-1	TGTGCCACCAGTGGCCCGAGCGGGAGCTCCTACAATGAGCAGTTCTTC	CATSGPSGSSYNEQFF
-	TRBV5-6	-	TRBJ1-2	TGTGCCAGCAGCTTGGGGGTGGCGGGGCGACCCCTCTATGGCTACACCTTC	CASSLGVAGRPLYGYTF
-	TRBV9	-	TRBJ2-7	TGTGCCAGCAGCGTGGGACCGGGGGACGAGCAGTACTTC	CASSVGPGDEQYF
-	TRBV11-2	once	TRBJ2-1	TGTGCCAGCAGCTCATCCGGGACAAAGCAGTTCTTC	CASSSSGTKQFF
-	TRBV20-1	-	TRBJ2-1	TGCAGTGCCCTGGCTCGGGGAGAGCAGTTCTTC	CSALARGEQFF
TRBD1	TRBV28	-	TRBJ2-1	TGTGCCAGCAGGGGGCAGGGGGCAAATGAGCAGTTCTTC	CASRGQGANEQFF
-	TRBV5-5	-	TRBJ1-1	TGTGCCAGCAGCTTGTTACAGGGTACTATGGTGGGCACTGAAGCTTTCTTT	CASSLLQGTMVGTEAFF
-	TRBV2	-	TRBJ2-7	TGTGCCAGCATCTCAGCGTACTCCTACGAGCAGTACTTC	CASISAYSYEQYF
-	TRBV7-8	-	TRBJ2-2	TGTGCCAGCAGCCATTTTATGGCGGGAAACACCGGGGAGCTGTTTTTT	CASSHFMAGNTGELFF
TRBD2	TRBV10-1	-	TRBJ2-3	TGCGCCAGCAGTGAGGATGGACTAGCGGGAGGAAGGGTTACGCAGTATTTT	CASSEDGLAGGRVTQYF
-	TRBV6-4	few	TRBJ2-2	TGTGCCAGCAGTCCTCAGGGGGGACTTACCGGGGAGCTGTTTTTT	CASSPQGGLTGELFF
-	TRBV18	-	TRBJ1-1	TGTGCCAGCTCATTCTCAGAGAACACTGAAGCTTTCTTT	CASSFSENTEAFF
TRBD2	TRBV4-1	-	TRBJ2-3	TGCGCCAGCAGCCAAGGCCCCGGGACTAGCGGGGGATTCACAGATACGCAGTATTTT	CASSQGPGTSGGFTDTQYF
-	TRBV7-6	many	TRBJ2-5	TGTGCCAGCAGCTTATTTTCAGGTCCGCAAGAGACCCAGTACTTC	CASSLFSGPQETQYF
-	TRBV7-8	-	TRBJ2-1	TGTGCCAGCAGCTTAGGGGTACTAAAGGTCCACAATGAGCAGTTCTTC	CASSLGVLKVHNEQFF
TRBD2	TRBV18	once	TRBJ2-1	TGTGCCAGCTCACCTACCACTAGCGGGAGTCGCAATGAGCAGTTCTTC	CASSPTTSGSRNEQFF
-	TRBV9	-	TRBJ1-2	TGTGCCAGCAGCGTAGATTCCAAACAGCAGAACTATGGCTACACCTTC	CASSVDSKQQNYGYTF
TRBD1	TRBV5-1	few	TRBJ1-1	TGCGCCAGCAGCTTGGGACAGGGGGCCATGAACACTGAAGCTTTCTTT	CASSLGQGAMNTEAFF
TRBD1	TRBV10-1	-	TRBJ2-7	TGCGCCAGCAGTGGGTCCGGGACAGGGGGCTACGAGCAGTACTTC	CASSGSGTGGYEQYF
-	TRBV5-6	-	TRBJ1-2	TGTGCCAGCAGCCCGACGGGACTCAAAATCTATGGCTACACCTTC	CASSPTGLKIYGYTF
-	TRBV18	few	TRBJ1-3	TGTGCCAGCTCACTTCCCACGGGGTTATCTGGAAACACCATATATTTT	CASSLPTGLSGNTIYF
TRBD2	TRBV7-9	-	TRBJ2-1	TGTGCCGGAGGACTAGCGGGAGGGCCGGGACAGTTCTTC	CAGGLAGGPGQFF
TRBD1	TRBV28	-	TRBJ1-6	TGTGCCAGCAGTAGGAATGGACAGGGCCAATCACCCCTCCACTTT	CASSRNGQGQSPLHF
-	TRBV24-1	-	TRBJ2-2	TGTGCCACCAGGACATACACCGGGGAGCTGTTTTTT	CATRTYTGELFF
TRBD2	TRBV5-1	once	TRBJ2-2	TGCGCCAGCAGCCCTAGGACTAGCGGGAGGGCCCCCAGCGGGGAGCTGTTTTTT	CASSPRTSGRAPSGELFF
-	TRBV5-5	-	TRBJ1-5	TGTGCCAGCAGCCCGAGTTCAGGGAATCAGCCCCAGCATTTT	CASSPSSGNQPQHF
TRBD2	TRBV6-6	-	TRBJ2-7	TGTGCCAGCAGTTACGTTAGCGGGAGTAGCGAGCAGTACTTC	CASSYVSGSSEQYF
TRBD1	TRBV5-3	-	TRBJ1-2	TGTGCCAGACCTTCAACAGGGGGCAGGGATGGCTACACCTTC	CARPSTGGRDGYTF
TRBD2	TRBV6-5	-	TRBJ2-5	TGTGCCAGCTGCGCCTCGGGGGGGGGAGAGACCCAGTACTTC	CASCASGGGETQYF
-	TRBV7-2	-	TRBJ1-1	TGTGCCAGCAGCCATCAGATGAACACTGAAGCTTTCTTT	CASSHQMNTEAFF
-	TRBV12-3/TRBV12-4	-	TRBJ2-7	TGTGCCAGCAGTTTGAGAAACTCCTACGAGCAGTACTTC	CASSLRNSYEQYF
-	TRBV5-4	-	TRBJ2-2	TGTGCCAGCAGCCGAGGGGGCGGGGCGAACACCGGGGAGCTGTTTTTT	CASSRGGGANTGELFF
TRBD1	TRBV6-6	-	TRBJ1-1	TGTGCCACCGACAGGGGGCGCGGTAGTCGGAACACTGAAGCTTTCTTT	CATDRGRGSRNTEAFF
TRBD2	TRBV2	-	TRBJ2-4	TGTGCCAGCAGGGACACGGGAGGGAAAAACATTCAGTACTTC	CASRDTGGKNIQYF
-	TRBV3-1/TRBV3-2	-	TRBJ2-3	TGTGCCAGCACTAGCACAGATACGCAGTATTTT	CASTSTDTQYF
-	TRBV24-1	-	TRBJ2-3	TGTGCCACCAGTGGCTCAGGTTCCCCAGATACGCAGTATTTT	CATSGSGSPDTQYF
-	TRBV7-9	-	TRBJ2-1	TGTGCCAGCAGCTTAACGGTTCTAGAGCAGTTCTTC	CASSLTVLEQFF
TRBD2	TRBV5-1	once	TRBJ2-1	TGCGCCAGCCAGATGGGGGGGAACTACAATGAGCAGTTCTTC	CASQMGGNYNEQFF